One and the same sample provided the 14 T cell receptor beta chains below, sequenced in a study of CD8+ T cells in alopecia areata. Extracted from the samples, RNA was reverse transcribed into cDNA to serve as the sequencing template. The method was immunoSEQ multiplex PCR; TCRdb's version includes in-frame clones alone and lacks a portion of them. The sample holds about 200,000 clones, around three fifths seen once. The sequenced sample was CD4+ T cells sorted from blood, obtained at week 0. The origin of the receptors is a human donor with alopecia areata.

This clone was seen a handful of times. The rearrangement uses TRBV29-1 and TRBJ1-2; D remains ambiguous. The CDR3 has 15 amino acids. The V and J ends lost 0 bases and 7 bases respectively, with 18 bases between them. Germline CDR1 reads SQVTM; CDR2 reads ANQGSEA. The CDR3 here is CSVEDMEGLGFGYTF. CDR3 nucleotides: TGCAGCGTTGAAGATATGGAGGGATTGGGGTTTGGCTACACCTTC.

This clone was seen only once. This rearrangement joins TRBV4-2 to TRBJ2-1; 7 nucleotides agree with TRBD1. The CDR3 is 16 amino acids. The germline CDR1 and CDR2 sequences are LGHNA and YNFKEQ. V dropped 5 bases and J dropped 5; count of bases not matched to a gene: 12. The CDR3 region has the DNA TGTGCCAGCAGCGATTTCCTCCTTGACAGGGACAATGAGCAGTTCTTC. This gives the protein CASSDFLLDRDNEQFF.

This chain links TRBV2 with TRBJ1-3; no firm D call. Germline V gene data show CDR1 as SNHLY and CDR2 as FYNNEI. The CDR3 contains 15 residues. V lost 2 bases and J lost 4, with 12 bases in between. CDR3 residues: CASSESVAAGNTIYF. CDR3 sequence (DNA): TGTGCCAGCAGTGAAAGCGTGGCAGCAGGAAACACCATATATTTT.

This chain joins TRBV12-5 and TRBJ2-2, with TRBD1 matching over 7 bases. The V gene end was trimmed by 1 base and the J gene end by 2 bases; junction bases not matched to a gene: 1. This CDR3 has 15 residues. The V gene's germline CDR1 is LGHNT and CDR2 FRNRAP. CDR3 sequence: CASGLGQGNTGELFF. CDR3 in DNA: TGTGCTAGTGGTTTGGGACAGGGAAACACCGGGGAGCTGTTTTTT.

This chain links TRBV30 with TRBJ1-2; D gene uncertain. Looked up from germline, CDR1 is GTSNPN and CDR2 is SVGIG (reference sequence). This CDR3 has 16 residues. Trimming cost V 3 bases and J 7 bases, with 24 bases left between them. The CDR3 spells CAWREDRRTILGGYTF. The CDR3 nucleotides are TGTGCCTGGAGAGAGGACCGAAGGACTATCCTTGGTGGCTACACCTTC. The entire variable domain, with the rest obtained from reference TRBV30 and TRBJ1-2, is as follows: SQTIHQWPATLVQPVGSPLSLECTVEGTSNPNLYWYRQAAGRGLQLLFYSVGIGQISSEVPQNLSASRPQDRQFILSSKKLLLSDSGFYLCAWREDRRTILGGYTFGSGTRLTVV.

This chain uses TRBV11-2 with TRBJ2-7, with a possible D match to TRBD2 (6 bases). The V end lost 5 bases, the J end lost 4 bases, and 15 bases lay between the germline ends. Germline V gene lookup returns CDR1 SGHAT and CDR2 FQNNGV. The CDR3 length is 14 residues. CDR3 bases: TGTGCCAGCAGCCTTGGGACTGATTTTTACGAGCAGTACTTC. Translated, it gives CASSLGTDFYEQYF.

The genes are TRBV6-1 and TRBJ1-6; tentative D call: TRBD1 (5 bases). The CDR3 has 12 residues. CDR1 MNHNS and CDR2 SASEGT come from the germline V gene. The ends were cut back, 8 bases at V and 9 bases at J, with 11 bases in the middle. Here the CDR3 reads CASWDGISPLHF. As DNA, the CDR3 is TGTGCCAGCTGGGACGGAATTTCACCCCTCCACTTT.

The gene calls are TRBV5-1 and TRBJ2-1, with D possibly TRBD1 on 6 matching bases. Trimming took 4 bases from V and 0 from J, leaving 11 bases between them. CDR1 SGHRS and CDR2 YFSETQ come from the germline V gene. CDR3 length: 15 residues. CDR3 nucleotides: TGCGCCAGCAGCCTTACAGGGAGCTCCTACAATGAGCAGTTCTTC. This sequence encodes CASSLTGSSYNEQFF.

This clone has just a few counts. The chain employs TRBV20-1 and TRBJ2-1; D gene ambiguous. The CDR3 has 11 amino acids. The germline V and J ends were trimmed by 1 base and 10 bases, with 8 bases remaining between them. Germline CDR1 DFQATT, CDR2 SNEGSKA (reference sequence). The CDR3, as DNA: TGCAGTGCTAGAGTACTGCGGGAGCAGTTCTTC. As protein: CSARVLREQFF.

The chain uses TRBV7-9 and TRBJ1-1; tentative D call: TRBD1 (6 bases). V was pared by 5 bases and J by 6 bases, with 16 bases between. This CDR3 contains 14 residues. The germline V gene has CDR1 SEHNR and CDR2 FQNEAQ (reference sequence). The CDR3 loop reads CASSLMGAGAEAFF. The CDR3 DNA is TGTGCCAGCAGCCTGATGGGGGCAGGCGCTGAAGCTTTCTTT.

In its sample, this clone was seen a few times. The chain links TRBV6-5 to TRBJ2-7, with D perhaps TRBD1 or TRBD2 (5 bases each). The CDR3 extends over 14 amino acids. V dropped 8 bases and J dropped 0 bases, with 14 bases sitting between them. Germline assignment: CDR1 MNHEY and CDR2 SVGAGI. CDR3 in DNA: TGTGCCAGCGGGGGACGGATTCACTCCTACGAGCAGTACTTC. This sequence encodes CASGGRIHSYEQYF.

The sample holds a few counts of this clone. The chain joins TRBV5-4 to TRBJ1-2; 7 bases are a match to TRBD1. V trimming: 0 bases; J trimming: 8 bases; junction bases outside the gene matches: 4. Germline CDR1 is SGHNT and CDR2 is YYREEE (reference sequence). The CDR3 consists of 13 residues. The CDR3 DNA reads TGTGCCAGCAGCTTGGTGGCAGGGGGAGGCTACACCTTC. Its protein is CASSLVAGGGYTF.

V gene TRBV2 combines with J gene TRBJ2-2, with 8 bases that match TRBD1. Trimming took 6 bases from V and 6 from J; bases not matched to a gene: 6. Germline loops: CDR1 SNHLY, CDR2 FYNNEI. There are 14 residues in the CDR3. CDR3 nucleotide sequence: TGTGCCAGCAGAAGCGACAGGGGATCCGGGGAGCTGTTTTTT. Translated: CASRSDRGSGELFF.

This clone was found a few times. CDR3 DNA sequence: TGTGCCAGCAGTTACTCGGGGGCTGGCTACACCTTC. It specifies CASSYSGAGYTF. This sequence joins TRBV6-6 and TRBJ1-2; a possible D gene is TRBD1 (6 bases). Per the germline V gene, CDR1 is MNHNY and CDR2 is SVGAGI (reference sequence). V lost 0 bases, J lost 7 bases, and 6 bases lay in between. CDR3 size: 12 residues.